A selection of T cell receptor beta chains follows, all from one sample in a study of T cells after yellow fever vaccination. TCRdb re-derived calls from the 5' RACE reads in MiXCR, one entry per CDR3 protein. The sample has 160,000 or so distinct CDR3 sequences, approximately 6.8% seen once. The material sequenced was CD4+ T cells sorted from PBMCs, taken around 5 days after the first yellow fever vaccination. The receptors derive from a man younger than 35 who received the YFV17D yellow fever vaccine. Each CDR3 is given with its conserved first and last residue. A D gene is named only where the DNA matches it firmly. Clone size is stated in some rows and not others, as once, few, many or a class when expanded.

>TRBJ2-4|-|-|TRBV6-5
CATRYKNIQYF
TGTGCCACCAGATACAAAAACATTCAGTACTTC
>TRBJ1-5|few|TRBD1|TRBV2
CASSGAGGSNQPQHF
TGTGCCAGCAGTGGGGCAGGGGGGAGCAATCAGCCCCAGCATTTT
>TRBJ2-5|many|-|TRBV2
CASMDSSPRETQYF
TGTGCCAGCATGGACAGCTCCCCTAGAGAGACCCAGTACTTC
>TRBJ1-1|few|-|TRBV6-1
CASTKESTPNTEAFF
TGTGCCAGCACTAAAGAGAGTACACCGAACACTGAAGCTTTCTTT
>TRBJ1-1|many|-|TRBV5-8
CASSLEGRYTEAFF
TGTGCCAGCAGCTTGGAGGGGCGGTACACTGAAGCTTTCTTT
>TRBJ2-7|many|-|TRBV10-2
CASSEGLEQYF
TGCGCCAGCTCAGAGGGTCTCGAGCAGTACTTC
>TRBJ2-5|many|TRBD2|TRBV12-3/TRBV12-4
CASSLAGAGTETQYF
TGTGCCAGCAGTTTAGCGGGAGCGGGGACTGAGACCCAGTACTTC
>TRBJ2-3|many|-|TRBV5-1
CASSLGARGDTQYF
TGCGCCAGCAGCTTGGGGGCCCGGGGCGACACGCAGTATTTT
>TRBJ2-3|many|TRBD1|TRBV5-1
CASSPGQGAADTQYF
TGCGCCAGCAGCCCTGGACAGGGGGCTGCAGATACGCAGTATTTT
>TRBJ1-2|many|-|TRBV12-3/TRBV12-4
CASSRTGIFYGYTF
TGTGCCAGCAGCCGAACAGGGATTTTCTATGGCTACACCTTC
>TRBJ1-5|many|-|TRBV12-3/TRBV12-4
CASSPVGFSNQPQHF
TGTGCCAGCTCCCCGGTGGGTTTTAGCAATCAGCCCCAGCATTTT
>TRBJ2-7|many|TRBD1|TRBV11-2
CASSSPGEGAMGEQYF
TGTGCCAGCAGCTCGCCGGGCGAGGGGGCGATGGGAGAGCAGTACTTC
>TRBJ1-5|few|-|TRBV10-3
CAISGGYSNQPQHF
TGTGCCATCAGTGGAGGTTATAGCAATCAGCCCCAGCATTTT
>TRBJ1-2|many|-|TRBV7-2
CASSLDSDRGYTF
TGTGCCAGCAGCTTAGATTCGGATCGGGGCTACACCTTC
>TRBJ2-7|many|-|TRBV18
CASSPPGSYEQYF
TGTGCCAGCTCACCACCGGGCTCCTACGAGCAGTACTTC
>TRBJ2-4|few|-|TRBV5-1
CASSLGQLAKNIQYF
TGCGCCAGCAGCTTAGGACAGCTAGCCAAAAACATTCAGTACTTC
>TRBJ1-2|-|-|TRBV11-1
CASSPYVRERAGGYTF
TGTGCCAGCAGCCCCTACGTCCGGGAGAGGGCCGGTGGCTACACCTTC
>TRBJ2-2|many|-|TRBV11-2
CASSNLRGGPGTGELFF
TGTGCCAGCAGCAACTTGCGGGGAGGCCCGGGCACCGGGGAGCTGTTTTTT
>TRBJ2-1|many|-|TRBV2
CASRDLVSEQFF
TGTGCCAGCAGGGACCTCGTCAGTGAGCAGTTCTTC
>TRBJ2-3|-|-|TRBV6-2/TRBV6-3
CASSWFFGRRGTDTQYF
TGTGCCAGCAGTTGGTTCTTCGGGCGGCGGGGCACAGATACGCAGTATTTT
>TRBJ2-5|few|-|TRBV7-2
CASKGGYLEETQYF
TGTGCCAGCAAGGGAGGCTACCTCGAAGAGACCCAGTACTTC
>TRBJ2-5|few|TRBD2|TRBV7-8
CASSARLAGAETQYF
TGTGCCAGCAGCGCCCGACTAGCGGGGGCGGAGACCCAGTACTTC
>TRBJ2-3|many|-|TRBV7-6
CASSLVWANQGEQYF
TGTGCCAGCAGCTTAGTGTGGGCTAACCAAGGGGAGCAGTATTTT
>TRBJ2-1|many|-|TRBV2
CASGSPYNEQFF
TGTGCCAGCGGGTCCCCCTACAATGAGCAGTTCTTC
>TRBJ1-5|-|-|TRBV6-5
CASKYSNQPQHF
TGTGCCAGCAAATATAGCAATCAGCCCCAGCATTTT
>TRBJ2-3|few|-|TRBV11-2
CASSPPASPDTQYF
TGTGCCAGCAGCCCCCCGGCCTCGCCAGATACGCAGTATTTT
>TRBJ2-1|many|TRBD2|TRBV5-1
CASSIRGGPGDEQFF
TGCGCCAGCAGCATCCGCGGGGGGCCGGGGGATGAGCAGTTCTTC
>TRBJ2-5|many|-|TRBV5-1
CASSLAGTTQETQYF
TGCGCCAGCAGCTTGGCGGGCACAACCCAAGAGACCCAGTACTTC
>TRBJ2-1|many|-|TRBV4-1
CASSQGPPRGGYNEQFF
TGCGCCAGCAGCCAAGGGCCTCCGAGGGGCGGCTACAATGAGCAGTTCTTC
>TRBJ1-2|many|TRBD1|TRBV4-3
CASSQDFQTGARGGYTF
TGCGCCAGCAGCCAAGACTTTCAGACAGGGGCCAGGGGTGGCTACACCTTC
>TRBJ1-3|many|TRBD1|TRBV5-1
CASSFDRAPAFF
TGCGCCAGCAGCTTCGACAGGGCTCCGGCCTTTTTT
>TRBJ1-2|many|-|TRBV10-3
CASQTLRYGYTF
TGTGCCAGCCAGACACTACGCTATGGCTACACCTTC
>TRBJ1-4|few|TRBD1|TRBV12-3/TRBV12-4
CASSSRGLGEKLFF
TGTGCCAGCAGTTCCAGGGGGCTTGGTGAAAAACTGTTTTTT
>TRBJ2-6|few|-|TRBV6-1
CASSAGSGANVLTF
TGTGCCAGCTCCGCGGGCTCTGGGGCCAACGTCCTGACTTTC
>TRBJ2-3|many|-|TRBV11-1
CASRGGSTDTQYF
TGTGCCAGCAGAGGGGGTAGCACAGATACGCAGTATTTT
>TRBJ2-7|few|-|TRBV28
CATLRQGPYEQYF
TGTGCCACCCTTCGGCAGGGCCCCTACGAGCAGTACTTC
>TRBJ2-6|many|-|TRBV5-1
CASSLRQPGANVLTF
TGCGCCAGCAGCTTGAGGCAACCTGGGGCCAACGTCCTGACTTTC
>TRBJ1-6|few|-|TRBV7-2
CASSPTRGDSPLHF
TGTGCCAGCAGCCCCACCCGGGGGGACTCACCCCTCCACTTT
>TRBJ1-2|many|TRBD1|TRBV28
CASTWTGGDGYTF
TGTGCCAGCACCTGGACAGGGGGCGATGGCTACACCTTC
>TRBJ2-5|few|TRBD2|TRBV5-4
CASSPPGGRAQETQYF
TGTGCCAGCAGCCCCCCGGGGGGTCGGGCTCAAGAGACCCAGTACTTC
>TRBJ2-4|-|-|TRBV7-8
CASSIGAKNIQYF
TGTGCCAGCAGTATAGGGGCCAAAAACATTCAGTACTTC
>TRBJ1-2|many|-|TRBV5-1
CASSFGAGQGNGYTF
TGCGCCAGCAGCTTTGGCGCAGGGCAAGGAAATGGCTACACCTTC
>TRBJ2-1|few|-|TRBV7-9
CASTQIEGEQFF
TGTGCCAGCACTCAAATCGAGGGTGAGCAGTTCTTC